The 17 T cell receptor beta chains reported below all come from one sample, sequenced in a study of ipilimumab plus nivolumab after autologous stem cell transplantation. Clones were read by immunoSEQ multiplex PCR, and TCRdb kept only the in-frame ones, dropping some. The repertoire consists of over 15,000 clones, with more than 65% occurring once and the leading ten covering roughly 35%. The sample here was PBMCs, taken in a trial of ipilimumab plus nivolumab as post-transplant consolidation. The receptors were gathered from a male donor with diffuse large B-cell lymphoma.

The J gene is TRBJ1-1, the V gene TRBV4-2, with unresolved D. The CDR3 totals 14 residues. Germline CDR1 reads LGHNA; CDR2 reads YNFKEQ. Trimming stripped 0 bases from V and 0 bases from J, with 5 bases between. This CDR3 reads CASSQEMMNTEAFF. CDR3 DNA sequence: TGTGCCAGCAGCCAAGAAATGATGAACACTGAAGCTTTCTTT.

This clone has just a few counts. The V gene is TRBV7-2, the J gene TRBJ1-2, with D hard to call. Trimming removed 5 bases at V and 1 base at J, with 11 bases between. Looked up from germline, CDR1 is SGHTA and CDR2 is FQGNSA. This CDR3 has 14 amino acids. The CDR3 DNA is TGTGCCAGCAGCCGATATGGGGTTAACTATGGCTACACCTTC. This sequence encodes CASSRYGVNYGYTF. Full variable domain (rest looked up from reference TRBV7-2 and TRBJ1-2): GAGVSQSPSNKVTEKGKDVELRCDPISGHTALYWYRQSLGQGLEFLIYFQGNSAPDKSGLPSDRFSAERTGGSVSTLTIQRTQQEDSAVYLCASSRYGVNYGYTFGSGTRLTVV.

This rearrangement joins TRBV12-5 to TRBJ2-2, with D possibly matching TRBD2 (5 bases). This CDR3 is 12 amino acids long. V was clipped by 6 bases and J by 7 bases, with 9 bases between them. CDR1 and CDR2 from the germline V gene are LGHNT and FRNRAP. The CDR3 region has the DNA TGTGCTAGTGGCGAGGGTAGCGGGGAGCTGTTTTTT. Amino acids: CASGEGSGELFF.

This chain links TRBV9 with TRBJ2-1, with TRBD2 matching over 11 bases. Germline CDR1 SGDLS, CDR2 YYNGEE. V lost 0 bases and J lost 5; bases outside the gene matches: 4. The CDR3 is 16 residues long. CDR3 sequence (DNA): TGTGCCAGCAGCGTAGTGGGACTAGCGGTAAACAATGAGCAGTTCTTC. This sequence encodes CASSVVGLAVNNEQFF.

The chain recombines TRBV6-5 with TRBJ2-7; D possibly matches TRBD1 or TRBD2 (5 bases each). CDR1 MNHEY and CDR2 SVGAGI come from the germline V gene. V lost 8 bases, J lost 6 bases, and 20 bases lay in between. This CDR3 is 14 amino acids long. The CDR3 sequence: CASSSGTASLEQYF. The CDR3 DNA sequence: TGTGCCAGCTCGTCCGGGACCGCCTCTCTCGAGCAGTACTTC.

The chain employs TRBV7-2 and TRBJ1-2, with TRBD1 as a possible D gene (5 bases). The germline V gene encodes CDR1 SGHTA and CDR2 FQGNSA. Trimming took 2 bases from V and 4 from J, leaving 11 bases between them. The CDR3 is 14 amino acids. The CDR3 nucleotides read TGTGCCAGCAGCTTATCGTGGGACCCCTATGGCTACACCTTC. Protein product: CASSLSWDPYGYTF.

The V call is TRBV4-1, the J call TRBJ1-2, with D possibly TRBD1 on 5 matching bases. CDR3 length: 17 residues. V was shortened by 0 bases and J by 8 bases, with 22 bases between the two germline ends. In germline, CDR1 is MGHRA, CDR2 YSYEKL. The CDR3 here is CASSQDPGAILGEGYTF. The CDR3 DNA is TGCGCCAGCAGCCAAGATCCGGGCGCCATCCTGGGGGAAGGCTACACCTTC.

The chain joins TRBV5-1 to TRBJ2-7, with D maybe TRBD1 (6 bases). V lost 4 bases and J 3 bases, leaving 14 bases between the germline ends. From germline, CDR1 is SGHRS and CDR2 YFSETQ. The CDR3 is 14 amino acids. The CDR3 loop is CASSPDRTGYEQYF. The CDR3 DNA reads TGCGCCAGCAGCCCTGACAGGACCGGCTACGAGCAGTACTTC.

The chain joins TRBV7-9 to TRBJ2-7, with TRBD2 matching 13 bases. V shed 5 bases and J 4 bases; nucleotides not matched to a gene: 5. Germline loops: CDR1 SEHNR, CDR2 FQNEAQ (reference sequence). CDR3 length equals 15 residues. In DNA form, the CDR3 reads TGTGCCAGCAGCGCACCGGGACTAGCGGGGTACGAGCAGTACTTC. It encodes CASSAPGLAGYEQYF. The entire variable domain, with the rest obtained from reference TRBV7-9 and TRBJ2-7, is as follows: DTGVSQNPRHKITKRGQNVTFRCDPISEHNRLYWYRQTLGQGPEFLTYFQNEAQLEKSRLLSDRFSAERPKGSFSTLEIQRTEQGDSAMYLCASSAPGLAGYEQYFGPGTRLTVT.

In this sample, this clone turned up once. This chain connects TRBV7-6 to TRBJ2-5, with 8 bases lining up with TRBD1. With 8 bases clipped from V and 1 base from J, the junction kept 6 bases outside the gene matches. Germline CDR1 is SGHVS and CDR2 is FNYEAQ. The CDR3 is made up of 14 amino acids. CDR3: CASGVTGAQETQYF. In DNA form, the CDR3 reads TGTGCCAGCGGGGTGACAGGGGCCCAAGAGACCCAGTACTTC.

The J gene is TRBJ1-4, the V gene TRBV18; possible D gene TRBD1, 6 bases. Trimming took off 1 base at V and 7 bases at J, with 7 bases between the two ends. The CDR3 extends over 13 amino acids. CDR1 is KGHSH and CDR2 is LQKENI in the germline V gene. The CDR3 sequence: CASSPQGGEKLFF. In DNA, the CDR3 is TGTGCCAGCTCACCACAGGGGGGTGAAAAACTGTTTTTT.

V and J are TRBV5-4 and TRBJ1-2, with 7 positions matching TRBD1. Germline CDR1 is SGHNT and CDR2 is YYREEE (reference sequence). The CDR3 length is 15 residues. V gave up 4 bases and J gave up 2 bases; unmatched junction bases: 8. CDR3 in amino acids: CASSRRQGGNYGYTF. The DNA for the CDR3 is TGTGCCAGCAGCCGGAGACAGGGCGGGAACTATGGCTACACCTTC.

The CDR3 is CASSRTSGGTSEQFF. In DNA, the CDR3 is TGTGCCAGCAGTCGGACTAGCGGGGGGACAAGTGAGCAGTTCTTC. This sequence joins TRBV6-6 and TRBJ2-1, with TRBD2 matching 14 bases. V was clipped by 5 bases and J by 9 bases; unmatched bases: 6. Germline CDR1 is MNHNY and CDR2 is SVGAGI (reference sequence). The CDR3 is 15 residues long.

The V gene is TRBV19, the J gene TRBJ2-3; tentatively, D is TRBD2 (6 bases). The CDR3 consists of 15 residues. CDR1 is LNHDA, CDR2 SQIVND, per germline (reference sequence). The V and J ends lost 5 bases and 3 bases respectively, with 15 bases between them. The CDR3 nucleotides read TGTGCCAGTAGTCCCCAGGGTCGGGGGACAGATACGCAGTATTTT. This encodes CASSPQGRGTDTQYF.

The J gene is TRBJ2-2, the V gene TRBV9, with a weak D call TRBD2 (6 bases). Germline V CDR1 and CDR2: SGDLS, YYNGEE. CDR3 size: 15 residues. V lost 3 bases and J lost 5, with 14 bases in between. CDR3 nucleotides: TGTGCCAGCAGCGCCCTTGTGGGGGGTACCGGGGAGCTGTTTTTT. As protein: CASSALVGGTGELFF.

The chain couples TRBV30 to TRBJ2-1, with 7 bases that match TRBD2. Germline V gene lookup returns CDR1 GTSNPN and CDR2 SVGIG (reference sequence). The J segment lost 9 bases and the V segment lost 0 bases, leaving 8 bases of the junction unmatched. The length of the CDR3 is 14 residues. CDR3 DNA: TGTGCCTGGAGTGTAGGACTAGATCGACCTGAGCAGTTCTTC. As protein: CAWSVGLDRPEQFF.

This chain uses TRBV2 with TRBJ2-4; TRBD1 is a possible D gene (5 bases). The CDR3 spans 15 residues. Trimming removed 3 bases from V and 1 base from J, with 10 bases in between. Germline V gene lookup returns CDR1 SNHLY and CDR2 FYNNEI. Here the CDR3 DNA reads TGTGCCAGCAGTGAGTTAGGGGCGGCCAAAAACATTCAGTACTTC. This encodes CASSELGAAKNIQYF.